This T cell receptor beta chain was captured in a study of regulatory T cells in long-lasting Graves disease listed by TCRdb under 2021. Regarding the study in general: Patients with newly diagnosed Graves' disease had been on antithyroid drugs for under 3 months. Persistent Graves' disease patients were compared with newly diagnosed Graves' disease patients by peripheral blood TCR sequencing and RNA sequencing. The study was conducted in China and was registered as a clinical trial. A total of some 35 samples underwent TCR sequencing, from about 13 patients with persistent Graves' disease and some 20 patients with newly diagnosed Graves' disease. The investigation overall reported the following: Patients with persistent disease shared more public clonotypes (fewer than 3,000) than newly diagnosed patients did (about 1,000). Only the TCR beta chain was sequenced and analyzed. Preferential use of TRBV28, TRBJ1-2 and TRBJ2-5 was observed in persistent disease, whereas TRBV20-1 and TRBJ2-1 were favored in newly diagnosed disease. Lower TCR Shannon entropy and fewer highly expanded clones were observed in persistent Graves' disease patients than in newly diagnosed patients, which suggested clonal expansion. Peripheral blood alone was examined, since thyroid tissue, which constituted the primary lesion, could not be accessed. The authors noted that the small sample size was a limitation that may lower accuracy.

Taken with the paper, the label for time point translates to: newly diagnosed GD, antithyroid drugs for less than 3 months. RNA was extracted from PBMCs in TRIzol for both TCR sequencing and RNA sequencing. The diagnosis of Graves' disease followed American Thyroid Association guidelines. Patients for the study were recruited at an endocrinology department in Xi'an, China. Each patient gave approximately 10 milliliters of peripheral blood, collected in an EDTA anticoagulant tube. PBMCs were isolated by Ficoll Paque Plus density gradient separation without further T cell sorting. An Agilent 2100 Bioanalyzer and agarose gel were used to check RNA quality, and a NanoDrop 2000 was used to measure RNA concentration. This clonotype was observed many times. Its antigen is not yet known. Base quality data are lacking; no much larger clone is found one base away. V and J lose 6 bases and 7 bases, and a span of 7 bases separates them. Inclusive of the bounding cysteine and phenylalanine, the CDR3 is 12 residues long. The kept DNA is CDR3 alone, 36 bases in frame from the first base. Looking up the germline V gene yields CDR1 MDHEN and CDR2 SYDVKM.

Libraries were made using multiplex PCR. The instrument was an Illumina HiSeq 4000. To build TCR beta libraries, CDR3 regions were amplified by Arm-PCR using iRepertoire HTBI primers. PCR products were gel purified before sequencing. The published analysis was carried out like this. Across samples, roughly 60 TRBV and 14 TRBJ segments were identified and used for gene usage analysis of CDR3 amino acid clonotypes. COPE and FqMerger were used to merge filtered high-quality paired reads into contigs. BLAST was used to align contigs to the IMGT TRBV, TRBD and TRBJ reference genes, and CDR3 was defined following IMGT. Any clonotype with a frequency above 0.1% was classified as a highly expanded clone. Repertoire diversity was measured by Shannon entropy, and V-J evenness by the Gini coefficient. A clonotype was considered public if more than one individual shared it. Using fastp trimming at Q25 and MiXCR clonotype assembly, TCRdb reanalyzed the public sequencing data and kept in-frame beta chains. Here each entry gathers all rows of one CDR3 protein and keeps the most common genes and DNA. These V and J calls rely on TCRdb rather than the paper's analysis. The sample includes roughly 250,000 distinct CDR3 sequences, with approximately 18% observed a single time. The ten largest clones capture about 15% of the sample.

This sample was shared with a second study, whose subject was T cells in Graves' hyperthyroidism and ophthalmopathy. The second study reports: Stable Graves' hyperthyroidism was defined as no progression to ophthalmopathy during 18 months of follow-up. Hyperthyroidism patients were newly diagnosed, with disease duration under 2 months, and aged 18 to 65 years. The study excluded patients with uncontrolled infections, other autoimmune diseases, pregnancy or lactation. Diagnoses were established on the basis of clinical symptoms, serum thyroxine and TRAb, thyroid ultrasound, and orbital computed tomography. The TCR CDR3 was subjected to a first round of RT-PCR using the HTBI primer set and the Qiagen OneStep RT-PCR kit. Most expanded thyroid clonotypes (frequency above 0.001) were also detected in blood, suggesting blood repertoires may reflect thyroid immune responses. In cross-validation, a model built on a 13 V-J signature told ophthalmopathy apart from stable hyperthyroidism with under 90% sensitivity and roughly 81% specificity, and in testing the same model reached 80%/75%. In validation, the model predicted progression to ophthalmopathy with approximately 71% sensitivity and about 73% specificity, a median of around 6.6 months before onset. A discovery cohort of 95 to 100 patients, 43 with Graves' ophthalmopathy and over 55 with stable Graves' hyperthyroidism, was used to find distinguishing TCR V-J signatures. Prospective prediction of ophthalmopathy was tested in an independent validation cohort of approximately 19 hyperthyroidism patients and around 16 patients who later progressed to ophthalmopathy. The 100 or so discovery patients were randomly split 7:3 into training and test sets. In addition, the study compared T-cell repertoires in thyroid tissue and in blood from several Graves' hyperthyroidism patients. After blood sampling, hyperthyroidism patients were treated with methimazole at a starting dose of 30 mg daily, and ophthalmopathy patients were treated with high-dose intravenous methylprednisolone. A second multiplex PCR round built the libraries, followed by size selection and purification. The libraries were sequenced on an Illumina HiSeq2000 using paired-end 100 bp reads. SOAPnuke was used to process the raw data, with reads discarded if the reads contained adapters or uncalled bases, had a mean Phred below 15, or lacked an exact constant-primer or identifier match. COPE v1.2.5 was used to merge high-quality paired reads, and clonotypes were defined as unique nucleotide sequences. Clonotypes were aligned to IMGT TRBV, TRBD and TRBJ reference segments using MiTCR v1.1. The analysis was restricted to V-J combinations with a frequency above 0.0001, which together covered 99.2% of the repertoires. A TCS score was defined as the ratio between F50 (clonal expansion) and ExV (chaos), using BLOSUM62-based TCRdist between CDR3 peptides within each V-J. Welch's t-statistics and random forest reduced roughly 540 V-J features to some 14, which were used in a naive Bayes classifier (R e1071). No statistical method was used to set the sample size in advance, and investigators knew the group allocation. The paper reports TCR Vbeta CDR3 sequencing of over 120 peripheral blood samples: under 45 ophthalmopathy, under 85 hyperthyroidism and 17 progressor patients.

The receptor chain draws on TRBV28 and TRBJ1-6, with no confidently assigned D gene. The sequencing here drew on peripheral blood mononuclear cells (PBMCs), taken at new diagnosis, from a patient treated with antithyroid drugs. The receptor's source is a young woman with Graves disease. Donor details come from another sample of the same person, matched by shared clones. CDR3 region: CASRVENSPLHF. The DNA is TGTGCCAGCAGAGTCGAGAATTCACCCCTCCACTTT.